This record covers a single TCR beta chain. The sample is drawn from a study of blood T cell repertoires in COVID-19. The wider study: Sources were T cells, B-cell-depleted T cells, or PBMCs; the material itself was cDNA or gDNA.

In the original processing: The authors estimated nucleated cell counts from reference gene primer amplification. Libraries were prepared by immunoSEQ multiplex PCR; TCRdb keeps only in-frame clonotypes and omits some of them. The V and J calls and clone size are taken from that table; D and trimming were inferred from the DNA. The table records about 150,000 clones, 80% of them present only once. Germline V gene sequence: CDR1 SGHVS, CDR2 FQNEAQ. The CDR3 loop spans 14 amino acids. V shed 1 base and J shed 10 bases, with 16 bases lying between them. This TCR derives from a woman between 50 and 59 years old with acute or convalescent COVID-19. The genes are TRBV7-8 and TRBJ2-5; D is unclear. Sequencing was done on a sample of peripheral blood. The CDR3 DNA sequence: TGTGCCAGCAGCTTAGAGGTGCAGGCTCAGTACCAGTACTTC. Encoded protein: CASSLEVQAQYQYF.